This TCR beta chain was sequenced during a study of CD8 T cells in Susac syndrome. The overall study: When blood was collected, patients with Susac syndrome were therapy-naive, were taking corticosteroids, or were receiving intravenous immunoglobulin alone.

Reverse transcription of roughly 0.5 to 1 ug RNA was performed with random hexamers. The TCR beta CDR3 was amplified by immunoSEQ multiplex PCR across 54 Vbeta, 13 Jbeta. TCRdb itself ran the immunoSEQ multiplex PCR reads through MiXCR, one entry per CDR3 protein. This sample has 240,000 or so distinct CDR3 sequences, with 90% to 96% found just once. After removal of 4 bases from V and 7 bases from J, the junction contained 12 bases not matched to a gene. Germline CDR1 is SGHDN and CDR2 is FVKESK. This CDR3 has 16 residues. The authors sequenced TCR beta from blood CD8+ and CD4+ T cells. The rearrangement links TRBV14 to TRBJ1-2; 10 bases map to TRBD1. Sample: CD4+ T cells from PBMCs. The sequence was obtained from a human donor with Susac syndrome. CDR3 sequence reads: CASSPRPGQGFFGYTF. The CDR3 coding sequence is TGTGCCAGCAGCCCACGACCGGGACAGGGGTTCTTTGGCTACACCTTC.